This paragraph reports one T cell receptor (beta chain). Antigen specificity is unknown. A much more abundant neighbour one base away suggests this may be a read error. A single record per CDR3 protein comes from TCRdb applying MiXCR to the 5' RACE reads. The data show more than 250,000 distinct CDR3 sequences, roughly 11% seen once. The source of the sample is a study of CD8 T cells in ankylosing spondylitis. This CDR3 is 16 amino acids long. Germline V CDR1 and CDR2: SGHRS, YFSETQ. Study results and caveats: Clones linked to disease were reported to show significant enrichment in matched ankylosing spondylitis synovial fluid. Seemingly characteristic of ankylosing spondylitis blood was a TCR beta motif consisting of under ten highly homologous variants. Peripheral blood held disease-linked clones only at relatively low frequency, and these were CD8+.

Sequenced sample: blood, either unsorted or a sorted T cell fraction (not recorded which). This rearrangement joins TRBV5-1 to TRBJ2-2, with D possibly being TRBD2 (6 bases). The receptor was derived from a female donor with ankylosing spondylitis or in good health (not recorded which). Here the CDR3 reads CASTPRGTKNIGELFF. For the CDR3, the DNA is TGCGCCAGCACCCCCCGGGGGACGAAGAACATCGGGGAGCTGTTTTTT.